Each of the 16 T cell receptor beta chains below was sequenced from the same sample in a study of T cells after yellow fever vaccination. TCRdb fed the 5' RACE reads into MiXCR, producing one record per CDR3 protein. The sample records approximately 300,000 distinct CDR3 sequences, about 10% being singletons. Sequencing used CD4+ T cells sorted from PBMCs, obtained 45 days after the yellow fever booster vaccination. These receptors were collected from a man aged 18 to 30 who received the YFV17D yellow fever vaccine.

The chain recombines TRBV5-4 with TRBJ2-5; tentatively, D is TRBD2 (7 bases). Trimming stripped 4 bases from V and 3 bases from J, with 13 bases between. Germline assignment: CDR1 SGHNT and CDR2 YYREEE (reference sequence). This CDR3 is built from 14 residues. CDR3 nucleotide sequence: TGTGCCAGCAGCCGCCCGGGGGGCGAAGAGACCCAGTACTTC. This translates into CASSRPGGEETQYF.

The V gene is TRBV10-1, the J gene TRBJ2-3, with 8 bases lining up with TRBD2. The CDR3 contains 13 residues. Germline V gene lookup returns CDR1 WNHNN and CDR2 SYGVQD (reference sequence). The J segment lost 1 base and the V segment lost 7 bases, leaving 1 base of the junction unmatched. CDR3 nucleotide sequence: TGCGCCAGCAATAGCGGGGGCACAGATACGCAGTATTTT. It yields the protein CASNSGGTDTQYF.

This clonotype was counted many times. This chain uses TRBV5-1 with TRBJ2-5; 7 bases align to TRBD1. The germline gives CDR1 SGHRS, CDR2 YFSETQ. The CDR3 is made up of 15 amino acids. The V gene end was trimmed by 4 bases and the J gene end by 4 bases; junction bases not matched to a gene: 10. The CDR3 sequence: CASSVNRGEAETQYF. CDR3 sequence (DNA): TGCGCCAGCAGCGTAAACAGGGGAGAAGCAGAGACCCAGTACTTC.

This clonotype was seen a few times. V is TRBV29-1 and J is TRBJ2-3; no reliable D call. Germline V lookup: CDR1 SQVTM, CDR2 ANQGSEA. Between the trimmed V and J ends, which lost 1 base and 3 bases, there was a span of 8 bases. The CDR3 length is 13 residues. The CDR3 sequence is CSVEARFTDTQYF. The CDR3 region has the DNA TGCAGCGTTGAAGCCCGCTTTACAGATACGCAGTATTTT.

This clonotype was found a few times. The chain has TRBV5-1 and TRBJ2-5; D might be TRBD1 (6 bases). The length of the CDR3 is 15 residues. V lost 3 bases and J 2 bases, leaving 14 bases between the germline ends. Per germline, CDR1 SGHRS and CDR2 YFSETQ. The CDR3: CASSWYSGDQETQYF. Here the CDR3 DNA reads TGCGCCAGCAGCTGGTACTCAGGGGATCAAGAGACCCAGTACTTC.

The chain couples TRBV18 to TRBJ1-6; D gene uncertain. With 2 bases removed from V and 14 bases from J, the gap between germline ends came to 16 bases. The CDR3 loop spans 14 amino acids. Germline V gene lookup returns CDR1 KGHSH and CDR2 LQKENI. For the CDR3, the DNA is TGTGCCAGCTCACCAGACAAAGCGGGGAGAACCCTCCACTTT. This sequence encodes CASSPDKAGRTLHF.

To note about this clonotype: Being one base from a much bigger clone, this may be a read error. The V gene is TRBV5-1, the J gene TRBJ1-3; no clear D. CDR3 length: 13 residues. The germline V gene encodes CDR1 SGHRS and CDR2 YFSETQ. The V end was cut by 3 bases, the J end by 0 bases, with 4 bases between. This CDR3 is CASSWGSGNTIYF. CDR3 DNA sequence: TGCGCCAGCAGCTGGGGCTCTGGAAACACCATATATTTT.

This clonotype has more than one count but fewer than ten. The V call is TRBV7-3, the J call TRBJ2-1, with unresolved D. The V gene's germline CDR1 is SGHTA and CDR2 FQGTGA. The CDR3 is 15 residues long. Trimming stripped 5 bases from V and 12 bases from J, with 23 bases between. The DNA for the CDR3 is TGTGCCAGCAGCCCGGGCGCAGGATCCCAGAACCCGCAGTTCTTC. The encoded protein is CASSPGAGSQNPQFF.

The chain is built from TRBV6-2 or TRBV6-3 and TRBJ1-1, with a possible D match to TRBD1 (5 bases). CDR3 length: 11 amino acids. Per the germline V gene, CDR1 is MNHEY and CDR2 is SVGEGT. V lost 7 bases and J lost 10, with 13 bases in between. For the CDR3, the DNA is TGTGCCAGCACCAACGGCAGGGCAGCTTTCTTT. It specifies CASTNGRAAFF.

Concerning this clonotype: A much bigger clone sits one base away, suggesting this may be a read error. This chain uses TRBV9 with TRBJ2-6, with a tentative D call TRBD1 (6 bases). The CDR3 has 15 residues. The ends were cut back, 0 bases at V and 2 bases at J, with 6 bases in the middle. Germline assignment: CDR1 SGDLS and CDR2 YYNGEE. The CDR3 DNA sequence: TGTGCCAGCAGCGTAGCAGGGGCTGGGGCCAACGTCCTGACTTTC. This codes for CASSVAGAGANVLTF.

This clonotype was observed a handful of times. This rearrangement joins TRBV20-1 to TRBJ2-3; 8 nucleotides align to TRBD2. Germline V gives CDR1 DFQATT, CDR2 SNEGSKA (reference sequence). CDR3 size: 16 residues. V lost 6 bases and J lost 4; bases outside the gene matches: 15. The CDR3 bases are TGCAGTGCCCAACCGCTAGCGGGCTCATCCCCAGATACGCAGTATTTT. Amino acids: CSAQPLAGSSPDTQYF.

This sequence joins TRBV7-2 and TRBJ2-7, with D perhaps assigned TRBD1 or TRBD2 (7 bases each). The CDR3 length is 19 residues. V lost 5 bases, J lost 3 bases, and 29 bases lay in between. Germline V gene sequence: CDR1 SGHTA, CDR2 FQGNSA. The CDR3 loop is CASSPGGRGLGEAVYEQYF. For the CDR3, the DNA is TGTGCCAGCAGCCCCGGGGGGAGGGGGCTTGGGGAGGCCGTCTACGAGCAGTACTTC.

This clonotype has ten or more counts. The genes are TRBV12-3 or TRBV12-4 and TRBJ2-3; TRBD2 agrees at 11 bases. Germline trimming cut 5 bases from V and 5 bases from J; bases unmatched to any gene: 6. CDR3 size: 15 residues. CDR3 DNA sequence: TGTGCCAGCAGTAGAGGGCTAGCGGGGGGAGATACGCAGTATTTT. Protein product: CASSRGLAGGDTQYF.

This rearrangement joins TRBV7-8 to TRBJ1-6; D is perhaps TRBD1 (5 bases). This CDR3 region has 14 residues. The V gene lost 1 base and the J gene lost 10 bases, with 11 bases spanning the gap. CDR1 is SGHVS and CDR2 is FQNEAQ in the germline V gene. The CDR3 coding sequence is TGTGCCAGCAGCTTAGGGTATGGGACCTCACCCCTCCACTTT. It codes for CASSLGYGTSPLHF.

The chain combines TRBV29-1 with TRBJ2-7, with D possibly matching TRBD2 (6 bases). The CDR3 extends over 12 amino acids. V lost 4 bases to trimming and J lost 2 bases, with 9 bases between them. Looked up from germline, CDR1 is SQVTM and CDR2 is ANQGSEA. Written as DNA, the CDR3 is TGCAGCGTTGGCGGGGACCCCTACGAGCAGTACTTC. This gives the protein CSVGGDPYEQYF.

This chain connects TRBV2 to TRBJ2-1, with 7 bases that match TRBD2. Germline V gene data show CDR1 as SNHLY and CDR2 as FYNNEI. The CDR3 consists of 11 residues. Losses at the gene ends were 9 bases for V and 5 bases for J; bases not matched to a gene: 1. CDR3 sequence reads: CARAGDNEQFF. The CDR3, as DNA: TGTGCCAGGGCGGGAGACAATGAGCAGTTCTTC.